This TCR beta chain was documented in a study of control samples from healthy donors and cancer patients (dated by TCRdb to about 2020). The method was the immunoSEQ multiplex PCR assay. What TCRdb holds here is the immuneACCESS table cut down to in-frame rearrangements. Part of the clones is not present; checked against another copy, under half of the missing clones reflect an unresolved V gene, and the others are unexplained. The sample includes 200,000 or so clones, with just under 95% observed a single time. The ten largest account for approximately 1.5% of the sample. Worth noting for this clone: Its cognate antigen has yet to be identified. There are no base qualities to consult, and no much larger clone falls within one base.

Sample: blood. This clonotype was sampled from a middle-aged man in good health.

The CDR3 loop reads CSARVSPGYTF. The DNA sequence is TGCAGTGCTAGAGTAAGCCCTGGCTACACCTTC. This chain joins TRBV20-1 to TRBJ1-2; no D segment can be confidently identified. The germline V gene encodes CDR1 DFQATT and CDR2 SNEGSKA (reference sequence). The V and J ends are trimmed by 1 base and 7 bases, leaving 7 bases between them. The CDR3 covers 11 residues, taking in both the cysteine and the phenylalanine. Only the CDR3 DNA stays, 33 bases, in frame from base 1.